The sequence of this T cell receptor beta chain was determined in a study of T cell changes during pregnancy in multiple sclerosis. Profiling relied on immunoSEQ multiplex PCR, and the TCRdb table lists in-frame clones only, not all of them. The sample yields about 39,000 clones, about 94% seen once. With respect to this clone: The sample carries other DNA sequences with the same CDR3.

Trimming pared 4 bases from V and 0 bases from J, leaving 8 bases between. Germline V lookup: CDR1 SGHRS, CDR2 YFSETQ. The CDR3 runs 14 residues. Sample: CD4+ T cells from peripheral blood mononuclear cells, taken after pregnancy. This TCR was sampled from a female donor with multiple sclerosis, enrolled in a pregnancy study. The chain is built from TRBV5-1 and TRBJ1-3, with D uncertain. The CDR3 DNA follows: TGCGCCAGCAGCCCCGGGTCCTCTGGAAACACCATATATTTT. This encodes CASSPGSSGNTIYF.